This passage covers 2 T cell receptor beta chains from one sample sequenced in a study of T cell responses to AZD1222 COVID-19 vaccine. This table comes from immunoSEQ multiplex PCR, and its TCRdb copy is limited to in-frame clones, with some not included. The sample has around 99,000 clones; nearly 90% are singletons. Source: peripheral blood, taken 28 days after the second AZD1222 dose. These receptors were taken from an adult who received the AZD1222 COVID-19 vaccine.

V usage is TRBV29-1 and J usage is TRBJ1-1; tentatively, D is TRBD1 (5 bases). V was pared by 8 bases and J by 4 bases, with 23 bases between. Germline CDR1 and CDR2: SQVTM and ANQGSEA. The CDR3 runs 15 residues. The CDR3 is CSPTSRVSGLTEAFF. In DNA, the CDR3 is TGCAGCCCTACGAGTCGCGTATCGGGGCTCACTGAAGCTTTCTTT. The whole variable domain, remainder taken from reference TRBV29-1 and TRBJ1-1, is SAVISQKPSRDICQRGTSLTIQCQVDSQVTMMFWYRQQPGQSLTLIATANQGSEATYESGFVIDKFPISRPNLTFSTLTVSNMSPEDSSIYLCSPTSRVSGLTEAFFGQGTRLTVV.

CDR3 bases: TGTGCCAGCAGCCAAGCACCAGGGGCAAACTATGGCTACACCTTC. Translation: CASSQAPGANYGYTF. The chain has TRBV3-1 (or the pseudogene TRBV3-2) and TRBJ1-2; perhaps TRBD1 as D (6 bases). The CDR3 totals 15 residues. CDR1 LGHDT and CDR2 YNNKEL come from the germline V gene (reference sequence). V was cut by 1 base and J by 2 bases, with 11 bases left in between.